Shown below are 32 T cell receptor beta chains from a single sample sequenced in a study of post-analysis software for immune sequencing data. Which antigens these TCRs recognize remains unknown. Whole-study findings and limits: TRBV5-6, TRBV5-1 and TRBV20-1 were among five TRBV segments more frequent in patients than controls.

Unique molecular identifiers were carried by the TCR beta cDNA libraries. TCRdb recomputed calls from the PCR reads with MiXCR, one row per CDR3 protein. Of 650,000 to 900,000 distinct CDR3 sequences in the sample, about 43% were seen once. The material sequenced was blood. The receptors were gathered from a girl aged 10-17 years with multiple sclerosis.

V and J are TRBV10-3 and TRBJ2-7; D gene unclear. CDR1 and CDR2 from the germline V gene are ENHRY and SYGVKD. This CDR3 region has 11 residues. Trimming shortened V by 10 bases and J by 2 bases, and 9 bases separated the two germline ends. The CDR3 here is CATLEAYEQYF. CDR3 in DNA: TGTGCCACCCTCGAGGCCTACGAGCAGTACTTC.

This clonotype has just one count. The CDR3 spells CASRKGDTLLDTQYF. In DNA, the CDR3 is TGTGCCAGCAGGAAAGGGGACACCCTGTTGGATACGCAGTATTTT. The chain joins TRBV12-3 or TRBV12-4 to TRBJ2-3, with D perhaps matching TRBD1 (6 bases). Trimming took off 6 bases at V and 6 bases at J, with 19 bases between the two ends. The CDR3 sequence is 15 residues long.

The chain links TRBV15 to TRBJ2-7; D not certain. Deletions cut 5 bases from V and 0 bases from J, with 26 bases between. The CDR3 loop spans 19 amino acids. Germline loops: CDR1 LNHNV, CDR2 YYDKDF (reference sequence). DNA for the CDR3: TGTGCCACCAGCGGATACTCACCGGGTACCTTTGGTTTCTCCTACGAGCAGTACTTC. Protein: CATSGYSPGTFGFSYEQYF.

This chain's CDR3 is CSANLGSGYTF. The CDR3 region has the DNA TGCAGTGCAAATCTAGGGAGTGGCTACACCTTC. The chain couples TRBV20-1 to TRBJ1-2; D uncertain. Deletions cut 6 bases from V and 7 bases from J, with 12 bases between. Germline V gene sequence: CDR1 DFQATT, CDR2 SNEGSKA (reference sequence). The CDR3 loop spans 11 amino acids.

The rearrangement links TRBV20-1 to TRBJ2-7, with 9 bases identical to TRBD1. The J segment lost 3 bases and the V segment lost 4 bases, leaving 7 bases of the junction unmatched. From germline, CDR1 is DFQATT and CDR2 SNEGSKA (reference sequence). The CDR3 is 14 amino acids. This chain's CDR3 is CSAIRQGEYYEQYF. The CDR3 DNA reads as TGCAGTGCTATTAGACAGGGGGAATACTACGAGCAGTACTTC.

This rearrangement joins TRBV2 to TRBJ2-3, with no clear D. V lost 4 bases, J lost 0 bases, and 11 bases lay in between. This CDR3 region has 15 residues. From germline, CDR1 is SNHLY and CDR2 FYNNEI. The CDR3 protein is CASSVGVTSTDTQYF. CDR3 bases: TGTGCCAGCAGTGTGGGCGTTACGAGCACAGATACGCAGTATTTT. The complete variable domain, with remaining parts taken from reference TRBV2 and TRBJ2-3, reads EPEVTQTPSHQVTQMGQEVILRCVPISNHLYFYWYRQILGQKVEFLVSFYNNEISEKSEIFDDQFSVERPDGSNFTLKIRSTKLEDSAMYFCASSVGVTSTDTQYFGPGTRLTVL.

This sequence joins TRBV6-1 and TRBJ2-1; a weak D match, TRBD2 (5 bases). Trimming cost V 4 bases and J 5 bases, with 9 bases left between them. This CDR3 is 13 amino acids long. Germline values: CDR1 MNHNS, CDR2 SASEGT. This CDR3 is CASSAGSHNEQFF. CDR3 DNA sequence: TGTGCCAGCAGTGCTGGGAGTCACAATGAGCAGTTCTTC.

This clonotype has just a few counts. V is TRBV9 and J is TRBJ2-1; 7 positions agree with TRBD2. Germline V gene data show CDR1 as SGDLS and CDR2 as YYNGEE. The J segment lost 3 bases and the V segment lost 8 bases, leaving 5 bases of the junction unmatched. This CDR3 contains 13 residues. The DNA of the CDR3 is TGTGCCAGTGAGCGGGAAGGCTACAATGAGCAGTTCTTC. Translating it yields CASEREGYNEQFF.

The chain combines TRBV4-3 with TRBJ2-7, with TRBD2 matching 7 bases. V shed 0 bases, J shed 0 bases, and the junction held 11 bases outside the gene matches. Germline lookup yields CDR1 LGHNA and CDR2 YSLEER. The CDR3 has 18 amino acids. In DNA form, the CDR3 reads TGCGCCAGCAGCCAAGATCGCTCGCTAGCGGATTACTCCTACGAGCAGTACTTC. Amino acids: CASSQDRSLADYSYEQYF.

This clonotype was counted a single time. In nucleotides, the CDR3 is TGTGCCATCAGTGGGGACACAACTCAGCGGGAGGGGCCCTACAATGAGCAGTTCTTC. Encoded protein: CAISGDTTQREGPYNEQFF. V and J are TRBV10-3 and TRBJ2-1, with 10 bases lining up with TRBD2. The CDR3 loop spans 19 amino acids. The ends lost 4 bases at V and 2 bases at J; junction bases unmatched: 14. CDR1 and CDR2 from the germline V gene are ENHRY and SYGVKD.

In its sample, this clonotype was seen a few times. The V gene is TRBV2, the J gene TRBJ2-7; D remains unclear. The ends were cut back, 6 bases at V and 3 bases at J, with 9 bases in the middle. The length of the CDR3 is 12 residues. Germline CDR1 reads SNHLY; CDR2 reads FYNNEI. Here the CDR3 reads CASRAELYEQYF. The CDR3 coding sequence is TGTGCCAGCAGAGCCGAACTCTACGAGCAGTACTTC.

The V and J genes are TRBV20-1 and TRBJ1-2, with TRBD1 matching over 7 bases. The J segment lost 0 bases and the V segment lost 4 bases, leaving 5 bases of the junction unmatched. Germline values: CDR1 DFQATT, CDR2 SNEGSKA (reference sequence). The CDR3 covers 14 residues. This CDR3 reads CSATRDRSNYGYTF. CDR3 nucleotide sequence: TGCAGTGCTACCCGGGACAGATCTAACTATGGCTACACCTTC.

This clonotype has a count of ten or more. The chain carries TRBV15 and TRBJ1-2; D not resolved. CDR1 is LNHNV, CDR2 YYDKDF, per germline (reference sequence). The CDR3 contains 15 residues. Deletions cut 1 base from V and 4 bases from J, with 13 bases between. For the CDR3, the DNA is TGTGCCACCAGCAGAGCGCGGAGGACGGTCTATGGCTACACCTTC. This gives the protein CATSRARRTVYGYTF.

The chain carries TRBV3-1 and TRBJ2-3; D is perhaps TRBD2 (5 bases). The V end was cut by 2 bases, the J end by 10 bases, with 19 bases between. Germline assignment: CDR1 LGHDT and CDR2 YNNKEL (reference sequence). The CDR3 covers 15 residues. CDR3 sequence reads: CASSQSGVFTAAQYF. CDR3 DNA: TGTGCCAGCAGCCAATCCGGGGTATTTACGGCGGCGCAGTATTTT.

This clonotype was found a few times. The chain joins TRBV2 to TRBJ2-7, with D possibly being TRBD1 (6 bases). The CDR3 consists of 13 residues. The V end was cut by 4 bases, the J end by 2 bases, with 9 bases between. CDR1 SNHLY and CDR2 FYNNEI come from the germline V gene. The CDR3 loop is CASSGQATYEQYF. The CDR3 DNA is TGTGCCAGCAGTGGACAGGCCACCTACGAGCAGTACTTC.

This clonotype was seen a few times. V gene TRBV5-1 combines with J gene TRBJ2-1; TRBD2 matches at 14 bases. CDR3 length equals 16 residues. The germline V gene encodes CDR1 SGHRS and CDR2 YFSETQ. The J segment lost 9 bases and the V segment lost 4 bases, leaving 9 bases of the junction unmatched. The CDR3, as DNA: TGCGCCAGCAGCATAGCGACTAGCGGGAGGGCCGGTGAGCAGTTCTTC. Translating gives CASSIATSGRAGEQFF.

V and J are TRBV4-3 and TRBJ1-2; possibly TRBD1 for D (5 bases). Germline CDR1 LGHNA, CDR2 YSLEER. The CDR3 is 16 residues long. V was trimmed by 1 base and J by 4 bases, leaving 16 bases between them. The CDR3 is CASSQARPQGLYGYTF. CDR3 DNA: TGCGCCAGCAGCCAAGCCAGACCCCAGGGCCTCTATGGCTACACCTTC.

This chain joins TRBV6-5 and TRBJ2-1, with D tentatively TRBD2 (6 bases). V was clipped by 0 bases and J by 12 bases, with 21 bases between them. There are 16 residues in the CDR3. Looked up from germline, CDR1 is MNHEY and CDR2 is SVGAGI. The CDR3 loop is CASSYSEGGGRLGQFF. The CDR3 DNA reads TGTGCCAGCAGTTACTCCGAAGGAGGAGGGAGGCTTGGGCAGTTCTTC.

CDR3 region: CASRDGEETQYF. CDR3 bases: TGTGCCAGCAGGGACGGAGAAGAGACCCAGTACTTC. The chain employs TRBV7-2 and TRBJ2-4; no definite D call. The better agreement between TRBJ2-5 and the DNA end casts doubt on the J call. The CDR3 sequence is 12 residues long. Per germline, CDR1 SGHTA and CDR2 FQGNSA.

The chain couples TRBV6-5 to TRBJ2-5; 10 nucleotides agree with TRBD2. TRBJ2-7 matches the DNA end more closely, so the J call is doubtful. The CDR3 has 15 residues. Germline V gene lookup returns CDR1 MNHEY and CDR2 SVGAGI. CDR3 in amino acids: CATERPGLAGVEQYF. The DNA of the CDR3 is TGTGCCACCGAACGACCGGGGCTAGCGGGAGTCGAGCAGTACTTC.

To note about this clonotype: The limits of the CDR3 on the DNA are not certain, so only TCRdb's listed CDR3 is given. This rearrangement joins TRBV11-2 to TRBJ2-5; no check of the table's D call, TRBD1, against the DNA was made. Termini included, the CDR3 measures 15 amino acids. CDR1 is SGHAT, CDR2 FQNNGV, per germline. The CDR3: CASSILGESDETQYF.

This clonotype was detected only a few times. The chain uses TRBV29-1 and TRBJ2-5; D call uncertain. Trimming left V 4 bases short and J 5 bases short, with 8 bases between. CDR3 length equals 11 residues. Germline CDR1 reads SQVTM; CDR2 reads ANQGSEA. The CDR3 nucleotides are TGCAGCGTTGTCTACCGGGAGACCCAGTACTTC. This sequence encodes CSVVYRETQYF.

This clonotype appeared a single time. The chain is built from TRBV4-3 and TRBJ2-4; no clear D. CDR3 length: 17 amino acids. CDR1 is LGHNA and CDR2 is YSLEER in the germline V gene. V was shortened by 0 bases and J by 0 bases, with 12 bases between the two germline ends. The CDR3 bases are TGCGCCAGCAGCCAAGATTCAGCTTCTATAGCCAAAAACATTCAGTACTTC. This codes for CASSQDSASIAKNIQYF.

The CDR3, as DNA: TGTGCCACCAGTGATACCACTAGCGTTAAGGACAATGAGCAGTTCTTC. Its translation is CATSDTTSVKDNEQFF. This chain connects TRBV24-1 to TRBJ2-1, with 7 bases lining up with TRBD2. The trim removed 3 bases at V and 5 bases at J, leaving 9 bases unmatched. Germline CDR1 and CDR2: KGHDR and SFDVKD. The CDR3 is 16 amino acids.

The rearrangement links TRBV20-1 to TRBJ2-1; 10 bases fit TRBD1. This CDR3 spans 15 amino acids. V gave up 5 bases and J gave up 0 bases; unmatched junction bases: 4. Germline CDR1 reads DFQATT; CDR2 reads SNEGSKA (reference sequence). The CDR3 nucleotides are TGCAGTGCTGGGACAGGGGCCGGCTCCTACAATGAGCAGTTCTTC. This gives the protein CSAGTGAGSYNEQFF.

This rearrangement joins TRBV29-1 to TRBJ1-4, with D unclear. Trimming removed 7 bases at V and 8 bases at J, with 17 bases between. This CDR3 is 13 amino acids long. Germline V gives CDR1 SQVTM, CDR2 ANQGSEA. CDR3: CSAVIRAGEKLFF. Written as DNA, the CDR3 is TGCAGCGCAGTGATTAGGGCGGGGGAAAAACTGTTTTTT.

The V gene is TRBV27, the J gene TRBJ2-7; 7 bases agree with TRBD2. Unmatched junction bases numbered 17, after V lost 5 bases and J lost 4 bases. This CDR3 is built from 17 residues. Germline-derived CDR1 and CDR2 are MNHEY and SMNVEV (reference sequence). CDR3 amino acids: CASSPRLTRLADYEQYF. DNA for the CDR3: TGTGCCAGCAGTCCCCGGCTCACCCGACTAGCAGATTACGAGCAGTACTTC.

This clonotype has a handful of counts. The gene calls are TRBV11-3 and TRBJ2-1; no clear D gene. Germline CDR1 is SGHNT and CDR2 is YENEEA. Trimming shortened V by 2 bases and J by 1 base, and 12 bases separated the two germline ends. The CDR3 loop spans 16 amino acids. In DNA, the CDR3 is TGTGCCAGCAGCTTATCCCAAGGCGGATCCTACAATGAGCAGTTCTTC. It yields the protein CASSLSQGGSYNEQFF.

This clonotype was counted between two and nine times. The chain carries TRBV6-5 and TRBJ2-7; 7 bases align to TRBD2. Germline-derived CDR1 and CDR2 are MNHEY and SVGAGI. The CDR3 has 16 residues. After removal of 0 bases from V and 1 base from J, the junction contained 6 bases not matched to a gene. The CDR3 is CASSYSRGSVSYEQYF. In nucleotides, the CDR3 is TGTGCCAGCAGTTACTCGCGCGGGAGTGTGTCCTACGAGCAGTACTTC.

CDR3 DNA sequence: TGCAGCGTTGAAGGCCATCAGGGACCAGTCCGGGATACGCAGTATTTT. Its translation: CSVEGHQGPVRDTQYF. This chain uses TRBV29-1 with TRBJ2-3, with D possibly being TRBD1 or TRBD2 (5 bases each). Per germline, CDR1 SQVTM and CDR2 ANQGSEA. The V end was cut by 1 base, the J end by 6 bases, with 20 bases between. This CDR3 contains 16 residues.

This clonotype was seen a few times. V and J are TRBV7-8 and TRBJ2-5, with D possibly being TRBD1 or TRBD2 (5 bases each). In germline, CDR1 is SGHVS, CDR2 FQNEAQ. This CDR3 comprises 15 residues. V was clipped by 3 bases and J by 1 base, with 12 bases between them. CDR3 residues: CASSFGDGFQETQYF. The CDR3 nucleotides are TGTGCCAGCAGCTTCGGGGACGGTTTCCAAGAGACCCAGTACTTC.

The chain joins TRBV5-1 to TRBJ2-5; D possibly uses TRBD1 or TRBD2 (6 bases each). Trimming stripped 3 bases from V and 2 bases from J, with 11 bases between. The CDR3 spans 14 residues. Germline CDR1 reads SGHRS; CDR2 reads YFSETQ. CDR3 DNA sequence: TGCGCCAGCAGCTCGGGGGCTGGTCAAGAGACCCAGTACTTC. This codes for CASSSGAGQETQYF.